The 10 T cell receptor beta chains below all came from one sample that was sequenced in a study of Ad26.COV2.S vaccination and SARS-CoV-2 variants. Treatment described: some 20 received Ad26.COV2.S at low or high dose, single or two shots; about 5 received placebo; per-sample allocation not given. Samples were taken on day 63 after the first vaccine or placebo injection. Only in-frame clones appear in the TCRdb table, and some are missing; sequencing was by immunoSEQ multiplex PCR. The table lists roughly 350,000 clones, about 89% of them singletons. The source was peripheral blood, collected in a trial of Ad26.COV2.S vaccine versus placebo. Source of these receptors: a person between 18 and 65 years old who received the Ad26.COV2.S COVID-19 vaccine or a placebo.

The chain couples TRBV30 to TRBJ2-5; 9 positions match TRBD1. Per the germline V gene, CDR1 is GTSNPN and CDR2 is SVGIG (reference sequence). This CDR3 has 13 residues. V lost 3 bases, J lost 2 bases, and 1 base stayed unmatched. The CDR3: CAWRDRGQETQYF. The CDR3 nucleotides are TGTGCCTGGAGGGACAGGGGACAAGAGACCCAGTACTTC.

In its sample, this clone was seen once. The chain employs TRBV4-2 and TRBJ1-4, with a possible D match to TRBD1 (6 bases). There are 16 residues in the CDR3. Germline loops: CDR1 LGHNA, CDR2 YNFKEQ. V lost 0 bases and J 3 bases, leaving 11 bases between the germline ends. CDR3 in amino acids: CASSQDGAGANEKLFF. CDR3 bases: TGTGCCAGCAGCCAAGATGGTGCAGGGGCTAATGAAAAACTGTTTTTT.

V gene TRBV9 combines with J gene TRBJ2-7, with 8 bases aligning to TRBD2. Germline trimming cut 4 bases from V and 0 bases from J; bases unmatched to any gene: 3. This CDR3 has 14 amino acids. Germline V gene sequence: CDR1 SGDLS, CDR2 YYNGEE. CDR3 in amino acids: CASSTGTSSYEQYF. The CDR3 DNA is TGTGCCAGCAGCACCGGGACTAGCTCCTACGAGCAGTACTTC. The full variable domain, its missing parts supplied by reference TRBV9 and TRBJ2-7, is DSGVTQTPKHLITATGQRVTLRCSPRSGDLSVYWYQQSLDQGLQFLIQYYNGEERAKGNILERFSAQQFPDLHSELNLSSLELGDSALYFCASSTGTSSYEQYFGPGTRLTVT.

This rearrangement joins TRBV27 to TRBJ2-7; 12 bases align to TRBD2. Trimming took 2 bases from V and 5 from J; bases not matched to a gene: 4. The CDR3 has 15 residues. The germline V gene has CDR1 MNHEY and CDR2 SMNVEV (reference sequence). The CDR3 spells CASSLLTSGSHEQYF. The CDR3 coding sequence is TGTGCCAGCAGTTTACTGACTAGCGGGAGCCACGAGCAGTACTTC.

The chain is built from TRBV29-1 and TRBJ2-1, with D perhaps matching TRBD1 (5 bases). Trimming removed 4 bases at V and 10 bases at J, with 14 bases between. This CDR3 contains 12 residues. The germline V gene encodes CDR1 SQVTM and CDR2 ANQGSEA. The chain's CDR3 is CSVGQGVGEQFF. The CDR3 region has the DNA TGCAGCGTTGGGCAAGGGGTGGGAGAGCAGTTCTTC.

Only one count was recorded for this clone. The chain recombines TRBV4-1 with TRBJ2-1; 10 nucleotides agree with TRBD2. In germline, CDR1 is MGHRA, CDR2 YSYEKL. The CDR3 length is 14 residues. The V and J ends lost 4 bases and 5 bases, in that order; junction bases with no gene match: 2. The CDR3 DNA reads as TGCGCCAGCAGCCTAGCGGGAGGACACAATGAGCAGTTCTTC. It translates to CASSLAGGHNEQFF.

The sample holds a few counts of this clone. The chain joins TRBV23-1 to TRBJ2-7; 8 nucleotides line up with TRBD1. TRBV23-1 is marked as an open reading frame, function uncertain. The CDR3 contains 15 residues. The trim removed 7 bases at V and 2 bases at J, leaving 10 bases unmatched. The CDR3 loop reads CASTTRDRWTYEQYF. DNA of the CDR3: TGCGCCAGCACGACCCGGGACAGGTGGACCTACGAGCAGTACTTC.

The rearrangement uses TRBV4-2 and TRBJ2-7, with 12 positions matching TRBD2. The CDR3 is 16 residues long. Germline CDR1 is LGHNA and CDR2 is YNFKEQ. The J segment lost 2 bases and the V segment lost 1 base, leaving 3 bases of the junction unmatched. The CDR3 here is CASSQGLAGDPYEQYF. DNA of the CDR3: TGTGCCAGCAGCCAAGGACTAGCGGGGGATCCCTACGAGCAGTACTTC.

The chain links TRBV19 to TRBJ1-2; D might be TRBD1 (5 bases). Per germline, CDR1 LNHDA and CDR2 SQIVND (reference sequence). The V gene lost 3 bases and the J gene lost 4 bases, with 9 bases spanning the gap. There are 13 residues in the CDR3. CDR3 region: CASSMTELYGYTF. The CDR3 coding sequence is TGTGCCAGTAGTATGACAGAACTCTATGGCTACACCTTC.

The V gene is TRBV5-4, the J gene TRBJ2-4; the match to TRBD2 covers 9 bases. Germline CDR1 SGHNT, CDR2 YYREEE (reference sequence). Germline trimming cut 0 bases from V and 8 bases from J; bases unmatched to any gene: 3. The CDR3 contains 14 residues. CDR3 in amino acids: CASSLASGKDIQYF. The CDR3 DNA follows: TGTGCCAGCAGCTTGGCTAGCGGGAAAGACATTCAGTACTTC.